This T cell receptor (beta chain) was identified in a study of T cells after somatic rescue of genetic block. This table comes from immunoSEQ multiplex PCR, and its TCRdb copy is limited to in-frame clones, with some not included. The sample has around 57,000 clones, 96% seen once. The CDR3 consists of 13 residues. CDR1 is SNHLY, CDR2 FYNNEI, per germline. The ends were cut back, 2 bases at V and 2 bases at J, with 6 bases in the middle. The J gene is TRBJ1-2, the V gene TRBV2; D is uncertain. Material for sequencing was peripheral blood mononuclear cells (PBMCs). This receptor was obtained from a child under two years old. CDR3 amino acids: CASSESDNYGYTF. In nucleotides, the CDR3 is TGTGCCAGCAGTGAATCCGACAACTATGGCTACACCTTC.